Below, 30 T cell receptor beta chains from the same sample are listed, as sequenced in a study of immune cell composition in non-small cell lung cancer. Normal lung was taken at the farthest possible site, at least 3 cm from tumour. Using immunoSEQ multiplex PCR, the repertoire was profiled, and TCRdb retains in-frame clones only, with some absent. The sample has several thousand clones, over 65% seen once; the top ten hold about 25%. The sequenced sample was non-adjacent lung tissue. The source of these receptors is a human donor with non-small cell lung cancer.

As DNA, the CDR3 is TGTGCCAGCAGCTTAGCCCAAGCGGGAGGTGAGCAGTTCTTC. It specifies CASSLAQAGGEQFF. The chain uses TRBV7-2 and TRBJ2-1; 9 nucleotides line up with TRBD2. Germline CDR1 SGHTA, CDR2 FQGNSA. The CDR3 contains 14 residues. Trimming at V came to 0 bases and at J to 9 bases, leaving 3 bases not matched to a gene. Full variable domain (missing parts from reference TRBV7-2 and TRBJ2-1): GAGVSQSPSNKVTEKGKDVELRCDPISGHTALYWYRQSLGQGLEFLIYFQGNSAPDKSGLPSDRFSAERTGGSVSTLTIQRTQQEDSAVYLCASSLAQAGGEQFFGPGTRLTVL.

The chain combines TRBV29-1 with TRBJ1-3, with D uncertain. The length of the CDR3 is 13 residues. V was clipped by 4 bases and J by 1 base, with 8 bases between them. Germline V lookup: CDR1 SQVTM, CDR2 ANQGSEA. The CDR3 reads CSVALASGNTIYF. DNA for the CDR3: TGCAGCGTTGCGCTAGCATCTGGAAACACCATATATTTT.

The J gene is TRBJ2-1, the V gene TRBV11-2; possible D gene TRBD1, 6 bases. V was trimmed by 5 bases and J by 7 bases, leaving 21 bases between them. The CDR3 runs 16 residues. Germline-derived CDR1 and CDR2 are SGHAT and FQNNGV. CDR3 residues: CASSPHPRTDGNEQFF. The CDR3 coding sequence is TGTGCCAGCAGCCCCCACCCCCGGACAGATGGAAATGAGCAGTTCTTC.

The chain links TRBV5-4 to TRBJ2-7, with D hard to call. Trimming removed 2 bases at V and 0 bases at J, with 3 bases between. This CDR3 has 12 amino acids. Germline-derived CDR1 and CDR2 are SGHNT and YYREEE (reference sequence). CDR3 bases: TGTGCCAGCAGCTTCTACTCCTACGAGCAGTACTTC. Its translation is CASSFYSYEQYF.

The rearrangement joins TRBV7-9 to TRBJ2-1; tentatively, D is TRBD2 (6 bases). Looked up from germline, CDR1 is SEHNR and CDR2 is FQNEAQ (reference sequence). V lost 2 bases, J lost 6 bases, and 26 bases lay in between. The CDR3 length is 19 residues. For the CDR3, the DNA is TGTGCCAGCAGCTTATTCAAGTCCCTCAGTAGGGCAGCGGGCAATGAGCAGTTCTTC. This gives the protein CASSLFKSLSRAAGNEQFF.

This clone was picked up a small number of times. This chain joins TRBV9 and TRBJ1-1, with D unclear. The CDR3 covers 15 residues. The V gene's germline CDR1 is SGDLS and CDR2 YYNGEE. With 3 bases removed from V and 0 bases from J, the gap between germline ends came to 12 bases. In DNA form, the CDR3 reads TGTGCCAGCAGCGCCCGAGGTGGCATGAACACTGAAGCTTTCTTT. The encoded protein is CASSARGGMNTEAFF.

The rearrangement links TRBV2 to TRBJ2-2; 9 bases match TRBD1. The CDR3 is 14 amino acids. V lost 10 bases to trimming and J lost 6 bases; unmatched junction nucleotides: 9. Germline loops: CDR1 SNHLY, CDR2 FYNNEI. The CDR3 DNA is TGTGCCACTCCGCCCAGGGACAGGGCCGGGGAGCTGTTTTTT. Its translation is CATPPRDRAGELFF.

The CDR3 coding sequence is TGTGCCAGCAGTGTTGGTCCCCAACTTCCCACAGATACGCAGTATTTT. This codes for CASSVGPQLPTDTQYF. The gene calls are TRBV25-1 and TRBJ2-3, with D unresolved. The CDR3 runs to 16 residues. Germline V lookup: CDR1 MGHDK, CDR2 SYGVNS. Trimming took off 4 bases at V and 2 bases at J, with 16 bases between the two ends.

The J gene is TRBJ1-2, the V gene TRBV7-9, with D possibly being TRBD1 (5 bases). The CDR3 extends over 15 amino acids. V was pared by 5 bases and J by 0 bases, with 13 bases between. From germline, CDR1 is SEHNR and CDR2 FQNEAQ (reference sequence). CDR3: CASSPSGQANYGYTF. The CDR3 nucleotides are TGTGCCAGCAGCCCCTCCGGACAAGCTAACTATGGCTACACCTTC.

The rearrangement joins TRBV21-1 to TRBJ2-5; TRBD1, the D gene given by the table, was not confirmed from the DNA. TRBV21-1 is a pseudogene. CDR3 length: 11 amino acids. CDR3 sequence reads: CASSSQETQYF. The DNA for the CDR3 is TGTGCCAGCAGCTCACAAGAGACCCAGTACTTC.

This clone was seen a few times. The CDR3 region is CSVDGGNGYTF. CDR3 coding DNA: TGCAGCGTTGACGGGGGGAACGGCTACACCTTC. The V gene is TRBV29-1, the J gene TRBJ1-2; tentatively, D is TRBD1 (5 bases). The CDR3 sequence is 11 residues long. In germline, CDR1 is SQVTM, CDR2 ANQGSEA. Trimming shortened V by 3 bases and J by 8 bases, and 10 bases separated the two germline ends.

The chain joins TRBV5-1 to TRBJ2-1; 9 nucleotides align to TRBD2. Per the germline V gene, CDR1 is SGHRS and CDR2 is YFSETQ. After removal of 0 bases from V and 2 bases from J, the junction contained 9 bases not matched to a gene. This CDR3 has 18 residues. CDR3 nucleotide sequence: TGCGCCAGCAGCTTGGAAGGGCTAGCGGGATCCCCCTACAATGAGCAGTTCTTC. Protein sequence: CASSLEGLAGSPYNEQFF.

The chain recombines TRBV7-2 with TRBJ2-3; D may be TRBD1 (5 bases). The CDR3 length is 16 residues. Germline loops: CDR1 SGHTA, CDR2 FQGNSA. Trimming pared 0 bases from V and 5 bases from J, leaving 15 bases between. CDR3 nucleotides: TGTGCCAGCAGCTTAGCACGGCGCCAAGGGGAAGATACGCAGTATTTT. It translates to CASSLARRQGEDTQYF.

This clone has a handful of counts. The chain carries TRBV5-1 and TRBJ1-1; D gene ambiguous. There are 14 residues in the CDR3. CDR1 SGHRS and CDR2 YFSETQ come from the germline V gene. V was pared by 0 bases and J by 1 base, with 7 bases between. The CDR3 DNA reads as TGCGCCAGCAGCTTGGGCGGGTCGAACACTGAAGCTTTCTTT. Translated: CASSLGGSNTEAFF. Drawing the rest from reference TRBV5-1 and TRBJ1-1, the complete variable domain is KAGVTQTPRYLIKTRGQQVTLSCSPISGHRSVSWYQQTPGQGLQFLFEYFSETQRNKGNFPGRFSGRQFSNSRSEMNVSTLELGDSALYLCASSLGGSNTEAFFGQGTRLTVV.

V gene TRBV7-9 combines with J gene TRBJ2-7; the match to TRBD2 covers 8 bases. Trimming took 5 bases from V and 3 from J; bases not matched to a gene: 6. The CDR3 is 14 amino acids. Per germline, CDR1 SEHNR and CDR2 FQNEAQ (reference sequence). The CDR3 protein is CASSVGLADYEQYF. CDR3 coding DNA: TGTGCCAGCAGCGTTGGACTAGCAGACTACGAGCAGTACTTC.

This rearrangement joins TRBV5-1 to TRBJ1-2, with TRBD1 matching 12 bases. V trimming: 0 bases; J trimming: 8 bases; junction bases outside the gene matches: 2. The CDR3 length is 14 residues. Germline assignment: CDR1 SGHRS and CDR2 YFSETQ. The CDR3 DNA reads as TGCGCCAGCAGCTTGGCCGGGACAGGGGGCGGCTACACCTTC. As protein: CASSLAGTGGGYTF.

Only one count was recorded for this clone. This chain joins TRBV6-5 and TRBJ2-7, with 9 bases aligning to TRBD1. CDR3 length: 15 residues. Trimming at V came to 6 bases and at J to 6 bases, leaving 12 bases not matched to a gene. Germline V gene lookup returns CDR1 MNHEY and CDR2 SVGAGI. The CDR3 spells CASRQTGGQGLEQYF. CDR3 coding DNA: TGTGCCAGCAGGCAGACAGGGGGTCAGGGTCTCGAGCAGTACTTC.

The chain joins TRBV7-6 to TRBJ2-2, with TRBD2 as a possible D gene (6 bases). Germline CDR1 SGHVS, CDR2 FNYEAQ. This CDR3 contains 16 residues. V was shortened by 2 bases and J by 3 bases, with 13 bases between the two germline ends. The CDR3 nucleotides are TGTGCCAGCAGCTTATCAACGGGGGAGCACACCGGGGAGCTGTTTTTT. Encoded protein: CASSLSTGEHTGELFF.

The chain recombines TRBV11-1 with TRBJ1-6; 9 bases fit TRBD1. Germline V gene sequence: CDR1 SGHAT, CDR2 FQDESV (reference sequence). Trimming cost V 4 bases and J 9 bases; bases outside gene matches: 10. This CDR3 comprises 16 residues. The CDR3 reads CASSSQTGGMGSPLHF. The DNA of the CDR3 is TGTGCCAGCAGCTCCCAAACAGGGGGCATGGGTTCACCCCTCCACTTT.

The chain couples TRBV9 to TRBJ2-3; TRBD2 matches at 16 bases. There are 17 residues in the CDR3. Trimming cost V 0 bases and J 5 bases; bases outside gene matches: 3. Germline V gene lookup returns CDR1 SGDLS and CDR2 YYNGEE. The CDR3 region has the DNA TGTGCCAGCAGCGTAGTGGGACTAGCGGGAGGGCGAGATACGCAGTATTTT. Protein sequence: CASSVVGLAGGRDTQYF.

The chain carries TRBV10-3 and TRBJ2-3; TRBD2 aligns across 10 bases. With 6 bases clipped from V and 6 bases from J, the junction kept 21 bases outside the gene matches. Germline loops: CDR1 ENHRY, CDR2 SYGVKD. This CDR3 region has 19 residues. CDR3 sequence reads: CAIRDDGTSERGQTDTQYF. The DNA of the CDR3 is TGTGCCATCAGGGATGACGGGACTAGCGAGAGAGGACAGACGGATACGCAGTATTTT.

V and J are TRBV30 and TRBJ1-1; D call uncertain. Trimming pared 0 bases from V and 8 bases from J, leaving 10 bases between. This CDR3 spans 12 amino acids. CDR1 is GTSNPN, CDR2 SVGIG, per germline (reference sequence). DNA of the CDR3: TGTGCCTGGAGTGTAATGGGGAGCGAAGCTTTCTTT. Its translation is CAWSVMGSEAFF.

This clone was counted between two and nine times. V and J are TRBV11-3 and TRBJ1-2; perhaps TRBD1 as D (6 bases). The CDR3 is 13 amino acids. Per the germline V gene, CDR1 is SGHNT and CDR2 is YENEEA. V was trimmed by 1 base and J by 4 bases, leaving 7 bases between them. In DNA form, the CDR3 reads TGTGCCAGCAGCTTAGGCAGGGGCTATGGCTACACCTTC. Protein product: CASSLGRGYGYTF.

The chain links TRBV11-2 to TRBJ2-3, with D unresolved. This CDR3 is built from 12 residues. Germline V lookup: CDR1 SGHAT, CDR2 FQNNGV. Between the trimmed V and J ends, which lost 5 bases and 3 bases, there was a span of 6 bases. The CDR3 sequence: CASSPPTDTQYF. DNA for the CDR3: TGTGCCAGCAGCCCCCCGACAGATACGCAGTATTTT.

The chain links TRBV19 to TRBJ2-5, with TRBD1 identical over 8 bases. Germline values: CDR1 LNHDA, CDR2 SQIVND (reference sequence). This CDR3 comprises 13 residues. V shed 5 bases, J shed 5 bases, and the junction held 4 bases outside the gene matches. Here the CDR3 reads CASSGQGRETQYF. CDR3 DNA: TGTGCCAGTAGTGGACAGGGTCGTGAGACCCAGTACTTC.

DNA of the CDR3: TGTGCCAGCAGGCCGGGACTAGCGGGGGATACGCAGTATTTT. It encodes CASRPGLAGDTQYF. The V call is TRBV11-3, the J call TRBJ2-3, with 13 bases identical to TRBD2. Germline V lookup: CDR1 SGHNT, CDR2 YENEEA. V shed 6 bases and J 6 bases; nucleotides not matched to a gene: 3. This CDR3 region has 14 residues.

The chain combines TRBV19 with TRBJ1-3, with a weak D call TRBD1 (5 bases). Trimming stripped 5 bases from V and 1 base from J, with 6 bases between. This CDR3 spans 13 amino acids. Looked up from germline, CDR1 is LNHDA and CDR2 is SQIVND (reference sequence). The CDR3 coding sequence is TGTGCCAGTAGTGGGGCTTCTGGAAACACCATATATTTT. Translated: CASSGASGNTIYF.

The rearrangement links TRBV5-1 to TRBJ1-1, with a weak D call TRBD1 (5 bases). V lost 3 bases to trimming and J lost 2 bases, with 14 bases between them. Germline V gene sequence: CDR1 SGHRS, CDR2 YFSETQ. The CDR3 is made up of 15 amino acids. The CDR3 protein is CASSSGGSYNTEAFF. The CDR3 coding sequence is TGCGCCAGCAGCTCCGGGGGTTCCTATAACACTGAAGCTTTCTTT.

The rearrangement joins TRBV19 to TRBJ1-1; 7 bases fit TRBD1. The junction had 12 bases not matched to a gene; V was cut back by 5 bases and J by 0 bases. Per germline, CDR1 LNHDA and CDR2 SQIVND (reference sequence). CDR3 length equals 17 residues. For the CDR3, the DNA is TGTGCCAGTAGTGACGTAGACAGGGCGTTCATGAACACTGAAGCTTTCTTT. Translated, it gives CASSDVDRAFMNTEAFF.

This chain connects TRBV9 to TRBJ1-2; 8 positions match TRBD1. CDR1 and CDR2 from the germline V gene are SGDLS and YYNGEE. The CDR3 is 14 residues long. Trimming at V came to 4 bases and at J to 2 bases, leaving 4 bases not matched to a gene. The CDR3 region has the DNA TGTGCCAGCAGCCCGGGACAGGACAACTATGGCTACACCTTC. Protein: CASSPGQDNYGYTF.